This T cell receptor beta chain is from a study of post-analysis software for immune sequencing data. Overall study findings and caveats: Controls had significantly higher normalized Chao1 diversity than multiple sclerosis patients. Controls had lower frequencies than patients of roughly five TRBV segments, which included TRBV5-6, TRBV5-1 and TRBV20-1.

Libraries were made from TCR beta cDNA, and they carried unique molecular identifiers. TCRdb analysed the PCR reads with MiXCR anew, one entry per CDR3 protein. The sample includes approximately 440,000 distinct CDR3 sequences, around 40% seen only once; the top ten take 9% to 14%. The ends were cut back, 2 bases at V and 5 bases at J, with 13 bases in the middle. The CDR3 contains 14 residues. Germline CDR1 reads MNHEY; CDR2 reads SMNVEV (reference sequence). This clonotype has only a few counts. Its antigen is unidentified. The clonotype comes from a girl under 18 with multiple sclerosis. The sample consisted of blood. The chain couples TRBV27 to TRBJ2-7; D perhaps matches TRBD1 (5 bases). The CDR3 sequence is CASSLRLIGDEQYF. DNA for the CDR3: TGTGCCAGCAGTTTACGACTGATAGGGGACGAGCAGTACTTC.